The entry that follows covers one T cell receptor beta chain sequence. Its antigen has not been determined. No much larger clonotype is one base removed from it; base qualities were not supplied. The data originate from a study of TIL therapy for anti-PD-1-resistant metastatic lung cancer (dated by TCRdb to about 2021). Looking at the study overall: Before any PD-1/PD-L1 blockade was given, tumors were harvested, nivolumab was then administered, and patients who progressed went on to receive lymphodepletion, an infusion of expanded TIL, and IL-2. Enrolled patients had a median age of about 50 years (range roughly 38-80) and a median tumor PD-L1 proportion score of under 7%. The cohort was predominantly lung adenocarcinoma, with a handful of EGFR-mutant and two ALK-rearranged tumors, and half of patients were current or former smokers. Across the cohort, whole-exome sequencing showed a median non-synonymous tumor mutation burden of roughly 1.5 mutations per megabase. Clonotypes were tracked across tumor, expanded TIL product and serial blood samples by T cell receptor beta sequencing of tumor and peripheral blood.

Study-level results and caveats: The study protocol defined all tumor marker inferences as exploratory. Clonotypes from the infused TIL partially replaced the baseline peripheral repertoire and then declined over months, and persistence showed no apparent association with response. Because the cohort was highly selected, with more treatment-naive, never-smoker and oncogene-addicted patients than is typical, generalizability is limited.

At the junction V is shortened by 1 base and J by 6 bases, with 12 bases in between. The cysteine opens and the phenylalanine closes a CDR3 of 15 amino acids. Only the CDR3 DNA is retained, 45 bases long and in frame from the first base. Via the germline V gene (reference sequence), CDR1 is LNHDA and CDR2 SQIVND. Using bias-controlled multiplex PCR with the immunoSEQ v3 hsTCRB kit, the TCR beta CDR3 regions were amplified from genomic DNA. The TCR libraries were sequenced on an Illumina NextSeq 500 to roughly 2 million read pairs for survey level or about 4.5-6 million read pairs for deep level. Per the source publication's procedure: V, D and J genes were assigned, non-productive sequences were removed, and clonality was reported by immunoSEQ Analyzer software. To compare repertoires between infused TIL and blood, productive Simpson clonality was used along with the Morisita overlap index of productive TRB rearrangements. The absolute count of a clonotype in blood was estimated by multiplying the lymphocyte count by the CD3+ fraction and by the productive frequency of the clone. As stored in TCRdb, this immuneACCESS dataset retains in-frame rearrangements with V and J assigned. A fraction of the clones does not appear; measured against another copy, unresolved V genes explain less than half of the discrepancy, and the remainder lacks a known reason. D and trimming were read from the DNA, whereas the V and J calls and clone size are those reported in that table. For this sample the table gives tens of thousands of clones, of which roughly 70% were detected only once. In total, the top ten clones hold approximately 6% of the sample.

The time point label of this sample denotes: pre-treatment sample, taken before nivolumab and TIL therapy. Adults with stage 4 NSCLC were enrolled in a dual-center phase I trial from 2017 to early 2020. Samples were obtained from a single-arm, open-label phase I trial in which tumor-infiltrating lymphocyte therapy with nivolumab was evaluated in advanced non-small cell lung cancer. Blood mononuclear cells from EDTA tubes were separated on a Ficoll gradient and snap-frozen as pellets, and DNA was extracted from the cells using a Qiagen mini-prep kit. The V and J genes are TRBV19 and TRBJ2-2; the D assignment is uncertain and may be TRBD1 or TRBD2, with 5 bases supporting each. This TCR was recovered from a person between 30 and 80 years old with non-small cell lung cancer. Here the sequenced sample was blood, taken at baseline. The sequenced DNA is TGTGCCAGTAGTATAGGAGGGGCTGGGGCCGGGGAGCTGTTTTTT. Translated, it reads CASSIGGAGAGELFF.